The subject of this entry is one T cell receptor beta chain. Its cognate antigen is unknown. The source of the sample is a study of T cell responses to AZD1222 COVID-19 vaccine. Study observations and caveats: Sampled repertoires all dated from after the peak T cell response.

Repertoires were generated with immunoSEQ multiplex PCR, while TCRdb's copy carries only in-frame clones and drops some. The table includes over 85,000 clones, less than 90% detected once. Unmatched junction bases numbered 10, after V lost 5 bases and J lost 5 bases. CDR1 SEHNR and CDR2 FQNEAQ come from the germline V gene (reference sequence). This CDR3 region has 15 residues. The specimen was peripheral blood, collected on day 0 of AZD1222 vaccination. This sequence was found in an adult in good health. This chain links TRBV7-9 with TRBJ2-7, with 9 bases lining up with TRBD1. The CDR3 DNA follows: TGTGCCAGCAGCCCCGATGGGACAGGGTTCCACGAGCAGTACTTC. Translating it yields CASSPDGTGFHEQYF.